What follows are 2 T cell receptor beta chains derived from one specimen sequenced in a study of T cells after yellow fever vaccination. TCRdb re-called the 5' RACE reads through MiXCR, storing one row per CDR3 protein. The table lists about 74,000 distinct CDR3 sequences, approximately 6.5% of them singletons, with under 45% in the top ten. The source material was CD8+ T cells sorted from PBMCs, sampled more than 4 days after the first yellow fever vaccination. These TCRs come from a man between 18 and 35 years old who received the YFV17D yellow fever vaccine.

CDR3 amino acids: CSASQEGGFGANVLTF. Here the CDR3 DNA reads TGCAGTGCTTCGCAGGAGGGCGGCTTTGGGGCCAACGTCCTGACTTTC. The chain employs TRBV20-1 and TRBJ2-6; maybe TRBD2 (6 bases). Trimming took off 5 bases at V and 3 bases at J, with 17 bases between the two ends. The CDR3 is 16 residues long. Germline lookup yields CDR1 DFQATT and CDR2 SNEGSKA (reference sequence).

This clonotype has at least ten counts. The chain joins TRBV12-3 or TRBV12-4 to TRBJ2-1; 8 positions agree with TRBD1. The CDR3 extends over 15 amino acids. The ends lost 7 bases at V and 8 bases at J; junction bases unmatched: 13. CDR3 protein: CASTGQGIGWDEQFF. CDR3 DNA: TGTGCCAGCACCGGACAGGGAATAGGTTGGGATGAGCAGTTCTTC.